This T cell receptor beta chain was sequenced in a study of cytomegalovirus exposure and HLA in healthy donors. General study points: Reportedly, diagnosis of cytomegalovirus status by the classifier showed high specificity and sensitivity. Later analysis demonstrated an association between a missense DCLRE1C variant and TCR beta V- and J-gene trimming. Indistinguishable V segments such as TRBV6-2 and TRBV6-3 were excluded. Rarity marked most TCR sequences, yet some public TCRs occurred in many donors.

Of note for this clone: Its specificity is unknown.

Trimming took off 8 bases at V and 6 bases at J, with 15 bases between the two ends. The CDR3 has 13 amino acids. Germline-derived CDR1 and CDR2 are WNHNN and SYGVQD (reference sequence). Use of 60 Vbeta and 13 Jbeta primers characterized the PCR. Libraries were prepared by immunoSEQ multiplex PCR; TCRdb keeps only in-frame clonotypes and omits some of them. The repertoire consists of tens of thousands of clones, with around 8% occurring once and the leading ten covering about 2%. This clonotype was sampled from a man over 45 in good health and CMV-seronegative. The chain recombines TRBV10-1 with TRBJ2-3; D gene uncertain. Material: PBMCs. The CDR3 reads CASWSLSRDTQYF. The CDR3 coding sequence is TGCGCCAGCTGGAGCCTTTCTAGGGATACGCAGTATTTT.